The entry below gives a single T cell receptor beta chain sequence along with its context. Alpha- and beta-chain coverage of first-strand cDNA came from TRAV- and TRBV-specific primers. For amplifying TCRs, the PCR ran for about 20 cycles with Phusion, which was used together with a constant-region primer and the adapter on the V primers. TCRdb ran MiXCR on the reads and lists one entry per CDR3 protein. This table has about 6,600 distinct CDR3 sequences, roughly 58% appearing once. The junction had 2 bases not matched to a gene; V was cut back by 2 bases and J by 4 bases. Germline-derived CDR1 and CDR2 are SGHVS and FQNEAQ. This CDR3 has 14 amino acids. This sample stems from a study of low-dose radiotherapy and immunotherapy resistance in tumors.

This clonotype was sampled from a human donor with advanced metastatic prostate, ovarian, gallbladder or colorectal cancer (not recorded which). This table probably holds off-target reads from a library built for another chain. The rearrangement links TRBV7-8 to TRBJ2-7; TRBD2 matches 10 bases. CDR3 nucleotide sequence: TGTGCCAGCAGCTTACTAGCGGGGGTATACGAGCAGTACTTC. This gives the protein CASSLLAGVYEQYF.